The sequence of this T cell receptor beta chain was determined in a study of shared T cell receptors in the human thymus. With 3 bases removed from V and 7 bases from J, the gap between germline ends came to 19 bases. Germline CDR1 reads SGDLS; CDR2 reads YYNGEE. The CDR3 loop spans 15 amino acids. Sequencing used immunoSEQ multiplex PCR; TCRdb keeps in-frame clones, though not all of them. The data show roughly 560,000 clones, 75% to 80% seen once. A further study also used this sample, focusing on human thymus T cells. As that report states: Corrective cardiac surgery supplied the resected thymus tissue.

The V gene is TRBV9, the J gene TRBJ1-1, with a weak D call TRBD1 (6 bases). The material sequenced was thymocytes. This receptor was taken from a boy under two years old with a congenital heart defect. The CDR3 spells CASSALSGAKVEAFF. In nucleotides, the CDR3 is TGTGCCAGCAGCGCCCTGTCAGGGGCTAAGGTTGAAGCTTTCTTT.